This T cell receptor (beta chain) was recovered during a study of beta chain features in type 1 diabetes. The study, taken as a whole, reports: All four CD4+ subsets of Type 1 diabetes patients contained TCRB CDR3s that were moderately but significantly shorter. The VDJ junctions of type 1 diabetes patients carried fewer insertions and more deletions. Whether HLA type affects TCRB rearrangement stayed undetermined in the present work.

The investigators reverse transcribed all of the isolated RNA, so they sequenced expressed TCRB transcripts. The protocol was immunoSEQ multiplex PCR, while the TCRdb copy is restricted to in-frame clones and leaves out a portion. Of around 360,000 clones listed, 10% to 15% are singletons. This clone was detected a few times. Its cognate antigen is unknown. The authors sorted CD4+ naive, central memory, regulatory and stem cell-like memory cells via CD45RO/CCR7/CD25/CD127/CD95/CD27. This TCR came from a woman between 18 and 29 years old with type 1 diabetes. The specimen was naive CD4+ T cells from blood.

DNA for the CDR3: TGTGCCAGCAGCGTAGCTGCCCAGACTAGCGGGGGGGGTAGCACAGATACGCAGTATTTT. This sequence encodes CASSVAAQTSGGGSTDTQYF. The genes are TRBV9 and TRBJ2-3; the match to TRBD2 covers 14 bases. The junction had 9 bases not matched to a gene; V was cut back by 0 bases and J by 0 bases. This CDR3 has 20 residues. The V gene's germline CDR1 is SGDLS and CDR2 YYNGEE.